These T cell receptor beta chains were read from a single sample in a study of T cells in Graves' hyperthyroidism and ophthalmopathy. TCRdb used MiXCR to reprocess the multiplex PCR reads, holding one entry per CDR3 protein. The repertoire holds 400,000 to 600,000 distinct CDR3 sequences, with less than 25% as singletons. The sample comprised blood. The origin of the receptors is a man aged 18-30 years with Graves' hyperthyroidism. Both conserved end residues are part of each CDR3. A D gene is named only where the DNA matches it firmly. Only some rows state a clone size, as once, few, many or a class for expanded clones.

J: TRBJ2-7
D: -
V: TRBV12-3/TRBV12-4
size: many
DNA: TGTGCCAGCAGTTTAACCGACGGCTACGAGCAGTACTTC
CDR3: CASSLTDGYEQYF

J: TRBJ1-5
D: -
V: TRBV28
size: -
DNA: TGTGCCAGCAGTTCCCAGGGGCTCGCAGGCAATCAGCCCCAGCATTTT
CDR3: CASSSQGLAGNQPQHF

J: TRBJ2-5
D: TRBD2
V: TRBV7-8
size: -
DNA: TGTGCCAGCAGCTTAGCGGCGGGAGCGGGGGGGACCCAGTACTTC
CDR3: CASSLAAGAGGTQYF

J: TRBJ1-1
D: -
V: TRBV12-3/TRBV12-4
size: few
DNA: TGTGCCAGCAATCTTAGGGGGTACACTGAAGCTTTCTTT
CDR3: CASNLRGYTEAFF

J: TRBJ2-4
D: -
V: TRBV7-2
size: few
DNA: TGTGCCAGCAGCTTAGCACCTCTAGCCAAAAACATTCAGTACTTC
CDR3: CASSLAPLAKNIQYF

J: TRBJ1-5
D: -
V: TRBV2
size: -
DNA: TGTGCCAGCAAGGAGGGGGGGGGAGGCAATCAGCCCCAGCATTTT
CDR3: CASKEGGGGNQPQHF

J: TRBJ2-7
D: TRBD2
V: TRBV7-3
size: -
DNA: TGTGCCAGCAGCTTAGGGAGCGGGAGCGGACAGTACTTC
CDR3: CASSLGSGSGQYF

J: TRBJ2-7
D: -
V: TRBV4-1
size: many
DNA: TGCGCCAGCAGCCATGGTAGGACAGGGAGGGTCGGCGAGCAGTACTTC
CDR3: CASSHGRTGRVGEQYF

J: TRBJ1-2
D: -
V: TRBV12-3/TRBV12-4
size: many
DNA: TGTGCCAGCAGTTTTGACCAGGGGAAAGACTATGGCTACACCTTC
CDR3: CASSFDQGKDYGYTF

J: TRBJ1-2
D: -
V: TRBV5-1
size: many
DNA: TGCGCCAGCAGCTTGGACCCAGGGACCGGCTACACCTTC
CDR3: CASSLDPGTGYTF

J: TRBJ2-5
D: -
V: TRBV4-1
size: many
DNA: TGCGCCAGCAGCCCCCTATTCGTCGGAAAAGAGACCCAGTACTTC
CDR3: CASSPLFVGKETQYF

J: TRBJ1-2
D: -
V: TRBV18
size: few
DNA: TGTGCCAGCTCACCCGGGGTCGATCCTAACTATGGCTACACCTTC
CDR3: CASSPGVDPNYGYTF

J: TRBJ1-1
D: -
V: TRBV5-1
size: many
DNA: TGCGCCAGCAGCTTGGGGGACAAGAACACTGAAGCTTTCTTT
CDR3: CASSLGDKNTEAFF

J: TRBJ1-1
D: -
V: TRBV5-1
size: many
DNA: TGCGCCAGCAGCACCCGCCCGAACACTGAAGCTTTCTTT
CDR3: CASSTRPNTEAFF

J: TRBJ2-7
D: -
V: TRBV20-1
size: few
DNA: TGCAGTGGGGGGTTGACTACCTACGAGCAGTACTTC
CDR3: CSGGLTTYEQYF

J: TRBJ1-1
D: -
V: TRBV30
size: many
DNA: TGTGCCTGGAGTGTGACACTGAACACTGAAGCTTTCTTT
CDR3: CAWSVTLNTEAFF

J: TRBJ2-5
D: TRBD1
V: TRBV6-1
size: many
DNA: TGTGCCAGCAGTCCGGGACAGGGGTGGGAGACCCAGTACTTC
CDR3: CASSPGQGWETQYF

J: TRBJ1-1
D: -
V: TRBV12-3/TRBV12-4
size: many
DNA: TGTGCCAGCGCGGGGACTGAAGCTTTCTTT
CDR3: CASAGTEAFF

J: TRBJ1-2
D: -
V: TRBV12-3/TRBV12-4
size: -
DNA: TGTGCCAGCAGTTCCCCCAGCGGGATCTATGGCTACACCTTC
CDR3: CASSSPSGIYGYTF

J: TRBJ1-5
D: -
V: TRBV19
size: many
DNA: TGTGCCAGTAGTCCCCCAGTAGGGGCGCGTGATGATCAGCCCCAGCATTTT
CDR3: CASSPPVGARDDQPQHF

J: TRBJ2-7
D: TRBD2
V: TRBV10-3
size: many
DNA: TGTGCCATCAGTGTGGGACTAGCGGGGGGATACGAGCAGTACTTC
CDR3: CAISVGLAGGYEQYF

J: TRBJ1-2
D: -
V: TRBV12-3/TRBV12-4
size: many
DNA: TGTGCCAGCAGGAAGGTATCCTACACCTTC
CDR3: CASRKVSYTF

J: TRBJ2-5
D: -
V: TRBV30
size: -
DNA: TGTGCCTGGAGCTTTCGGGGGACCATCAGTCAAGAGACCCAGTACTTC
CDR3: CAWSFRGTISQETQYF

J: TRBJ1-5
D: -
V: TRBV2
size: many
DNA: TGTGCCAGCAGTGAATGGGAGAGCAATCAGCCCCAGCATTTT
CDR3: CASSEWESNQPQHF

J: TRBJ2-7
D: -
V: TRBV18
size: -
DNA: TGTGCCAGCTCACCCAAAACCGGGACACAAACCTACGAGCAGTACTTC
CDR3: CASSPKTGTQTYEQYF

J: TRBJ1-1
D: -
V: TRBV2
size: many
DNA: TGTGCCAGCAGTGAAGCGCTTCAGGGTATGATGGCTTTCTTT
CDR3: CASSEALQGMMAFF

J: TRBJ2-5
D: TRBD2
V: TRBV12-3/TRBV12-4
size: -
DNA: TGTGCCAGCAGCTTCTGGACTAGCGGGGGGAAAGAGACCCAGTACTTC
CDR3: CASSFWTSGGKETQYF

J: TRBJ1-3
D: TRBD1
V: TRBV12-3/TRBV12-4
size: -
DNA: TGTGCCAGCAGATATCCTCAGGGGGCTGGAAACACCATATATTTT
CDR3: CASRYPQGAGNTIYF

J: TRBJ2-7
D: TRBD1
V: TRBV19
size: -
DNA: TGTGCCAGTAGTACCGGGACAGGTATCAACGAGCAGTACTTC
CDR3: CASSTGTGINEQYF

J: TRBJ1-1
D: TRBD1
V: TRBV20-1
size: -
DNA: TGCAGTGCTAGAGACCCCGGGACAGGGATCACTGAAGCTTTCTTT
CDR3: CSARDPGTGITEAFF

J: TRBJ2-7
D: TRBD1
V: TRBV5-1
size: few
DNA: TGCGCCAGCAGCTTCACCCCCCGGGACAGCGCCTACGAGCAGTACTTC
CDR3: CASSFTPRDSAYEQYF

J: TRBJ2-2
D: TRBD1
V: TRBV6-1
size: -
DNA: TGTGCCAGCAGTGAGGGACAGGCCCCCGGGGAGCTGTTTTTT
CDR3: CASSEGQAPGELFF

J: TRBJ2-5
D: TRBD1
V: TRBV28
size: few
DNA: TGTGCCAGCAGTTTTTTCCAGGGGGTAGGAGAGACCCAGTACTTC
CDR3: CASSFFQGVGETQYF

J: TRBJ2-5
D: -
V: TRBV25-1
size: many
DNA: TGTGCCAGCCGCATTTGGGACGGAGAGACCCAGTACTTC
CDR3: CASRIWDGETQYF

J: TRBJ1-1
D: -
V: TRBV30
size: few
DNA: TGTGCCTGGAGGATCTACGAGAACACTGAAGCTTTCTTT
CDR3: CAWRIYENTEAFF

J: TRBJ2-6
D: -
V: TRBV28
size: many
DNA: TGTGCCAGCAGTCCCACCGGGACTGACAGCTCTGGGGCCAACGTCCTGACTTTC
CDR3: CASSPTGTDSSGANVLTF

J: TRBJ2-4
D: TRBD1
V: TRBV11-2
size: many
DNA: TGTGCCAGCAGCTCACTGACAGGGCAAAACATTCAGTACTTC
CDR3: CASSSLTGQNIQYF

J: TRBJ2-7
D: TRBD1
V: TRBV20-1
size: many
DNA: TGCAGTGCTAGAAGTCCGACAGGGTCACAGGAGCAGTACTTC
CDR3: CSARSPTGSQEQYF

J: TRBJ2-7
D: -
V: TRBV2
size: many
DNA: TGTGCCAGCAGTCGGTATCGGCAATCCTACGAGCAGTACTTC
CDR3: CASSRYRQSYEQYF

J: TRBJ1-1
D: -
V: TRBV12-3/TRBV12-4
size: -
DNA: TGTGCCAGCAGTTTTAGCGGCAGACTTAACACTGAAGCTTTCTTT
CDR3: CASSFSGRLNTEAFF

J: TRBJ2-7
D: -
V: TRBV12-3/TRBV12-4
size: many
DNA: TGTGCCAGCAGTCCAACAGGGGGAGGGTACGAGCAGTACTTC
CDR3: CASSPTGGGYEQYF